This TCR beta chain was retrieved from a study of shared clonotypes between healthy human individuals. V was clipped by 5 bases and J by 3 bases, with 14 bases between them. CDR3 size: 14 residues. Germline V CDR1 and CDR2: SGHTA, FQGNSA. Data came from immunoSEQ multiplex PCR; TCRdb stores just in-frame clones and leaves some out. The table has fewer than 1.6 million clones, 98% seen once. The sequenced sample was naive CD4+ T cells sorted from blood. Subset defined: CD45RA+ positively selected. The chain combines TRBV7-2 with TRBJ2-7; D possibly corresponds to TRBD2 (6 bases). The clonotype originates from a man younger than 45 in good health. As DNA, the CDR3 is TGTGCCAGCAGCCCTTCTCCGGGGGTCTACGAGCAGTACTTC. Encoded protein: CASSPSPGVYEQYF.